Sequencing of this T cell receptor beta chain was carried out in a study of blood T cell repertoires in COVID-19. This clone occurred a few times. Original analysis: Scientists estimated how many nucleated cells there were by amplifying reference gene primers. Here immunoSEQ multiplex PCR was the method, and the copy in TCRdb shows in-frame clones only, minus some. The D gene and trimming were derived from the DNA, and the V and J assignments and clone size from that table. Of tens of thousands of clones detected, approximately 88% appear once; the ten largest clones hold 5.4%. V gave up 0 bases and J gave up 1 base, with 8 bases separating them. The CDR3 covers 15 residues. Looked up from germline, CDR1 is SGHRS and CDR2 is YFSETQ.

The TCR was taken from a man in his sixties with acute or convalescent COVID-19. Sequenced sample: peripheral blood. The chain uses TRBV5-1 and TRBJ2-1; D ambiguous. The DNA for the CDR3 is TGCGCCAGCAGCTTGGGGCAGGCGTCCTACAATGAGCAGTTCTTC. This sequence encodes CASSLGQASYNEQFF.